This T cell receptor (beta chain) derives from a study of OX40 agonist ivuxolimab in advanced cancers. Turning to the study itself: Patients were treated with ivuxolimab, an agonistic anti-OX40 (CD134) antibody. General observations from the study: Antigen specificity was not determined for the expanded peripheral T cells. The average count of expanded clones was higher among CD8+ T cells than among CD4+. Nonresponders, in some cases, also had low normalized T-cell clonal expansion.

This CDR3 comprises 12 residues. Deletions cut 6 bases from V and 5 bases from J, with 10 bases between. CDR1 and CDR2 from the germline V gene are MNHEY and SVGAGI. Using immunoSEQ multiplex PCR, the repertoire was profiled, and TCRdb retains in-frame clones only, with some absent. The sample lists 35,000 to 45,000 clones; about nine tenths were seen once. This clone was recorded a few times. No antigen is known for it. The sequence was collected from an adult with an advanced solid tumor such as melanoma, head and neck, liver or kidney cancer. The rearrangement joins TRBV6-5 to TRBJ1-1; TRBD1 might be the D (6 bases). Sequences were derived from CD4+ or CD8+ T cells sorted from blood, sampled in a trial of the OX40 agonist ivuxolimab. The DNA of the CDR3 is TGTGCCAGCAGCCCGACAGGAACTGAAGCTTTCTTT. Its translation: CASSPTGTEAFF.